The present T cell receptor beta chain was sequenced within a study of response to subunit inactivated influenza vaccine. Study findings and constraints: Authors suggested each seasonal influenza vaccination recruits few new T cells.

TCRdb redid the calling of the RT-PCR reads with MiXCR, one entry per CDR3 protein. The data contain 650,000 to 700,000 distinct CDR3 sequences, about a sixth of them singletons. Germline V CDR1 and CDR2: MDHEN, SYDVKM. The CDR3 loop spans 13 amino acids. V was shortened by 2 bases and J by 4 bases, with 6 bases between the two germline ends. There are a few counts of this clonotype. Its target is unknown. The sample here was PBMCs from blood, taken approximately 13 days after vaccination. The V gene is TRBV28, the J gene TRBJ1-3; D not certain. The source of this sequence is a man aged 45-60 years who received an inactivated influenza vaccine. The CDR3 reads CASSLTQGNTIYF. The CDR3 nucleotides are TGTGCCAGCAGTTTAACCCAGGGAAACACCATATATTTT.